These 32 T cell receptor beta chains were sequenced from one sample in a study of CD8 T cells in Susac syndrome. With random hexamers, 0.5 to 1 ug RNA was reverse transcribed. TCRdb re-called the immunoSEQ multiplex PCR reads through MiXCR, storing one row per CDR3 protein. The repertoire consists of around 200,000 distinct CDR3 sequences, with around 95% occurring once and the leading ten covering about 0.08%. Sequencing input: CD4+ T cells from PBMCs. These receptors originate from a human donor with multiple sclerosis.

This clonotype has only one observation. This sequence joins TRBV13 and TRBJ2-5; D is possibly TRBD2 (5 bases). The CDR3 covers 15 residues. Trimming stripped 0 bases from V and 4 bases from J, with 12 bases between. From germline, CDR1 is PRHDT and CDR2 FYEKMQ (reference sequence). CDR3 DNA sequence: TGTGCCAGCAGCTTAGGGAACGGACTCCCAGAGACCCAGTACTTC. Translating gives CASSLGNGLPETQYF.

The chain combines TRBV7-8 with TRBJ2-7; D remains ambiguous. V was clipped by 3 bases and J by 2 bases, with 8 bases between them. The V gene's germline CDR1 is SGHVS and CDR2 FQNEAQ. The CDR3 is 13 amino acids. DNA of the CDR3: TGTGCCAGCAGCTTCAGGATTGCCTACGAGCAGTACTTC. This codes for CASSFRIAYEQYF.

The chain employs TRBV29-1 and TRBJ1-1, with a possible D match to TRBD1 (6 bases). V lost 6 bases and J 0 bases, leaving 14 bases between the germline ends. The CDR3 covers 14 residues. Germline CDR1 reads SQVTM; CDR2 reads ANQGSEA. The CDR3 protein is CSVGQPIMNTEAFF. For the CDR3, the DNA is TGCAGCGTAGGACAGCCCATCATGAACACTGAAGCTTTCTTT.

The rearrangement links TRBV2 to TRBJ2-3; D may be TRBD1 (5 bases). Trimming cost V 7 bases and J 0 bases, with 20 bases left between them. The CDR3 sequence is 17 residues long. The germline CDR1 and CDR2 sequences are SNHLY and FYNNEI. CDR3 nucleotide sequence: TGTGCCAGCAATAAGGTCAGGGCGGCAACTAGCACAGATACGCAGTATTTT. Its protein is CASNKVRAATSTDTQYF. The whole variable domain, remainder taken from reference TRBV2 and TRBJ2-3, is EPEVTQTPSHQVTQMGQEVILRCVPISNHLYFYWYRQILGQKVEFLVSFYNNEISEKSEIFDDQFSVERPDGSNFTLKIRSTKLEDSAMYFCASNKVRAATSTDTQYFGPGTRLTVL.

The CDR3, as DNA: TGTGCCAGCAGCTTACAGGGCCCAACCGGGGAGCTGTTTTTT. It is translated as CASSLQGPTGELFF. The genes are TRBV7-9 and TRBJ2-2, with D tentatively TRBD1 (5 bases). This CDR3 region has 14 residues. CDR1 is SEHNR and CDR2 is FQNEAQ in the germline V gene (reference sequence). The V end lost 2 bases, the J end lost 5 bases, and 9 bases lay between the germline ends.

CDR3 loop: CASSELVGVEGYTF. The CDR3 DNA follows: TGTGCCAGCAGTGAATTGGTAGGGGTGGAAGGCTACACCTTC. J is TRBJ1-2 and V is TRBV2; D is perhaps TRBD1 (5 bases). The CDR3 has 14 amino acids. CDR1 is SNHLY, CDR2 FYNNEI, per germline. Trimming pared 2 bases from V and 8 bases from J, leaving 15 bases between.

J is TRBJ1-1 and V is TRBV6-5, with D possibly TRBD1 on 6 matching bases. CDR3 size: 16 residues. Between the trimmed V and J ends, which lost 0 bases and 7 bases, there was a span of 18 bases. CDR1 and CDR2 (germline): MNHEY, SVGAGI. The chain's CDR3 is CASSYSGGLVANEAFF. The CDR3 bases are TGTGCCAGCAGTTACTCAGGGGGTTTAGTCGCTAATGAAGCTTTCTTT.

The chain uses TRBV7-2 and TRBJ1-2; D might be TRBD1 (6 bases). Trimming removed 1 base from V and 2 bases from J, with 14 bases in between. CDR1 is SGHTA and CDR2 is FQGNSA in the germline V gene. The CDR3 runs to 16 residues. CDR3 in amino acids: CASSLEQGTNNYGYTF. The CDR3 DNA reads TGTGCCAGCAGCTTAGAGCAGGGGACCAACAACTATGGCTACACCTTC.

This clonotype occurred once. V gene TRBV12-3 or TRBV12-4 combines with J gene TRBJ2-3, with D possibly being TRBD1 or TRBD2 (5 bases each). This CDR3 spans 13 amino acids. Trimming cost V 3 bases and J 11 bases, with 15 bases left between them. As DNA, the CDR3 is TGTGCCAGCAGTTTCGAGGGGCTGCCGGTGCAGTATTTT. Translating it yields CASSFEGLPVQYF.

The rearrangement joins TRBV20-1 to TRBJ2-5; weak D call: TRBD2 (7 bases). V lost 4 bases and J 5 bases, leaving 17 bases between the germline ends. The CDR3 consists of 14 residues. Germline V gene sequence: CDR1 DFQATT, CDR2 SNEGSKA (reference sequence). The CDR3 DNA is TGCAGTGCTACCTCCGGCGGGGGCGGGGAGACCCAGTACTTC. This encodes CSATSGGGGETQYF.

This chain uses TRBV6-2 or TRBV6-3 with TRBJ1-1; D perhaps matches TRBD1 (5 bases). The CDR3 is 14 residues long. Trimming left V 0 bases short and J 8 bases short, with 13 bases between. Per germline, CDR1 MNHEY and CDR2 SVGEGT. CDR3 sequence: CASSYSGTLIEAFF. In DNA form, the CDR3 reads TGTGCCAGCAGTTACTCAGGGACCCTAATAGAAGCTTTCTTT.

The chain uses TRBV30 and TRBJ2-1; 9 bases are a match to TRBD1. The CDR3 is 12 residues long. J gave up 11 bases and V 2 bases, and 4 bases lay outside the gene matches. Germline CDR1 GTSNPN, CDR2 SVGIG (reference sequence). CDR3 loop: CAWSPDRGKQFF. As DNA, the CDR3 is TGTGCCTGGAGTCCGGACAGGGGAAAGCAGTTCTTC.

V usage is TRBV19 and J usage is TRBJ1-5; 9 positions agree with TRBD1. V lost 3 bases, J lost 1 base, and 4 bases stayed unmatched. CDR3 length equals 16 residues. Germline CDR1 and CDR2: LNHDA and SQIVND (reference sequence). CDR3 region: CASSITQGASNQPQHF. CDR3 coding DNA: TGTGCCAGTAGTATCACACAGGGGGCGAGCAATCAGCCCCAGCATTTT.

The chain carries TRBV19 and TRBJ1-6; the D is unclear. This CDR3 has 13 residues. The ends were cut back, 4 bases at V and 10 bases at J, with 11 bases in the middle. Germline-derived CDR1 and CDR2 are LNHDA and SQIVND (reference sequence). The CDR3 is CASSNTERSPLHF. The DNA for the CDR3 is TGTGCCAGTAGTAACACAGAGAGATCACCCCTCCACTTT.

The chain employs TRBV29-1 and TRBJ1-1; D is undetermined. Trimming shortened V by 5 bases and J by 1 base, and 14 bases separated the two germline ends. Germline CDR1 is SQVTM and CDR2 is ANQGSEA. There are 14 residues in the CDR3. CDR3 coding DNA: TGCAGCGTTCGGAACTCGAACTCGAACACTGAAGCTTTCTTT. Translating gives CSVRNSNSNTEAFF.

This clonotype came up a few times. The chain links TRBV30 to TRBJ2-6, with D unresolved. V was trimmed by 2 bases and J by 3 bases, leaving 8 bases between them. The CDR3 spans 14 residues. Germline-derived CDR1 and CDR2 are GTSNPN and SVGIG (reference sequence). The CDR3 region is CAWSLLGGANVLTF. Here the CDR3 DNA reads TGTGCCTGGAGTCTTTTGGGTGGGGCCAACGTCCTGACTTTC.

The chain's CDR3 is CSARGDLGAVDTQYF. CDR3 DNA: TGCAGTGCTAGAGGTGATTTGGGGGCGGTGGATACGCAGTATTTT. V usage is TRBV20-1 and J usage is TRBJ2-3; D may be TRBD1 (6 bases). Germline V gene data show CDR1 as DFQATT and CDR2 as SNEGSKA (reference sequence). Trimming left V 1 base short and J 6 bases short, with 17 bases between. The CDR3 has 15 amino acids.

This clonotype was seen a single time. The chain links TRBV3-1 to TRBJ1-1, with D hard to call. The CDR3 length is 14 residues. V was cut by 1 base and J by 3 bases, with 9 bases left in between. Germline values: CDR1 LGHDT, CDR2 YNNKEL (reference sequence). Here the CDR3 reads CASSQVGQDTEAFF. In DNA, the CDR3 is TGTGCCAGCAGCCAAGTTGGGCAGGACACTGAAGCTTTCTTT.

The CDR3 coding sequence is TGTGCCAGCAGCTTAGGCGGGGGACCCCTGGGCACAGATACGCAGTATTTT. Translating it yields CASSLGGGPLGTDTQYF. The chain joins TRBV7-2 to TRBJ2-3; 7 positions match TRBD2. Germline V gives CDR1 SGHTA, CDR2 FQGNSA. The V and J ends lost 1 base and 1 base, in that order; junction bases with no gene match: 8. The length of the CDR3 is 17 residues.

The rearrangement uses TRBV12-3 or TRBV12-4 and TRBJ2-2; weak D call: TRBD2 (6 bases). Between the trimmed V and J ends, which lost 3 bases and 3 bases, there was a span of 8 bases. This CDR3 spans 14 amino acids. CDR3 amino acids: CASSLSGDTGELFF. The CDR3, as DNA: TGTGCCAGCAGTTTGTCGGGGGACACCGGGGAGCTGTTTTTT.

The J gene is TRBJ2-7, the V gene TRBV20-1; 12 positions match TRBD2. Per germline, CDR1 DFQATT and CDR2 SNEGSKA (reference sequence). The CDR3 runs to 13 residues. The junction had 2 bases not matched to a gene; V was cut back by 5 bases and J by 3 bases. DNA for the CDR3: TGCAGTGCTTGGGGACTAGCGGGCTACGAGCAGTACTTC. Protein product: CSAWGLAGYEQYF.

This sequence joins TRBV30 and TRBJ1-6, with D uncertain. Germline V CDR1 and CDR2: GTSNPN, SVGIG (reference sequence). This CDR3 is built from 13 residues. V was shortened by 3 bases and J by 10 bases, with 13 bases between the two germline ends. The CDR3 sequence is CAWRETSSSPLHF. In DNA, the CDR3 is TGTGCCTGGAGAGAGACATCTTCCTCACCCCTCCACTTT.

V and J are TRBV3-1 and TRBJ2-1, with D unresolved. V was clipped by 1 base and J by 7 bases, with 5 bases between them. The V gene's germline CDR1 is LGHDT and CDR2 YNNKEL (reference sequence). The CDR3 is made up of 12 amino acids. CDR3 protein: CASSQGPNEQFF. In nucleotides, the CDR3 is TGTGCCAGCAGCCAAGGTCCGAATGAGCAGTTCTTC.

The chain is built from TRBV18 and TRBJ1-2, with TRBD1 identical over 10 bases. The germline V gene has CDR1 KGHSH and CDR2 LQKENI. CDR3 size: 17 residues. The J segment lost 5 bases and the V segment lost 6 bases, leaving 15 bases of the junction unmatched. This CDR3 reads CASSSLDRGQAYYGYTF. CDR3 nucleotide sequence: TGTGCCAGCTCGTCCCTCGACAGGGGGCAAGCCTATTATGGCTACACCTTC.

This clonotype was seen only a few times. V is TRBV20-1 and J is TRBJ1-5, with D hard to call. The CDR3 loop spans 13 amino acids. V was shortened by 0 bases and J by 0 bases, with 3 bases between the two germline ends. CDR1 and CDR2 (germline): DFQATT, SNEGSKA (reference sequence). The DNA for the CDR3 is TGCAGTGCTAGAGATCGTAGCAATCAGCCCCAGCATTTT. This gives the protein CSARDRSNQPQHF.

The V and J genes are TRBV7-2 and TRBJ1-5, with 9 positions matching TRBD1. Germline loops: CDR1 SGHTA, CDR2 FQGNSA. This CDR3 comprises 17 residues. The trim removed 1 base at V and 3 bases at J, leaving 7 bases unmatched. The CDR3 DNA reads TGTGCCAGCAGCTTAGTCCCGACAGGGGGTAACAATCAGCCCCAGCATTTT. It is translated as CASSLVPTGGNNQPQHF.

The chain couples TRBV20-1 to TRBJ2-7; 7 bases fit TRBD1. After removal of 3 bases from V and 0 bases from J, the junction contained 5 bases not matched to a gene. Germline CDR1 reads DFQATT; CDR2 reads SNEGSKA (reference sequence). The CDR3 has 14 amino acids. The CDR3 spells CSASDSGGSYEQYV. The DNA of the CDR3 is TGCAGTGCTAGCGACTCAGGGGGCTCCTACGAGCAGTACGTC.

The V and J genes are TRBV18 and TRBJ2-7; 7 nucleotides line up with TRBD1. The length of the CDR3 is 13 residues. Germline CDR1 reads KGHSH; CDR2 reads LQKENI. V lost 6 bases, J lost 5 bases, and 7 bases stayed unmatched. In DNA, the CDR3 is TGTGCCAGCTCGGCGACAGGGATCCACGAGCAGTACGTC. Amino acid sequence: CASSATGIHEQYV.

The rearrangement links TRBV7-9 to TRBJ2-7, with D uncertain. Germline V gene data show CDR1 as SEHNR and CDR2 as FQNEAQ (reference sequence). The CDR3 is made up of 10 amino acids. Trimming removed 8 bases from V and 5 bases from J, with 7 bases in between. Written as DNA, the CDR3 is TGTGCCAGCCCGATACACGAGCAGTACGTC. It specifies CASPIHEQYV.

The J gene is TRBJ1-2, the V gene TRBV2; no clear D gene. With 3 bases removed from V and 8 bases from J, the gap between germline ends came to 10 bases. Germline CDR1 and CDR2: SNHLY and FYNNEI. CDR3 length equals 12 residues. The CDR3 is CASSDESFGYTF. The DNA for the CDR3 is TGTGCCAGCAGTGATGAGAGCTTCGGCTACACCTTC.

V gene TRBV3-1 combines with J gene TRBJ1-5; D ambiguous. Germline CDR1 reads LGHDT; CDR2 reads YNNKEL (reference sequence). V was clipped by 4 bases and J by 9 bases, with 19 bases between them. This CDR3 has 15 amino acids. The CDR3, as DNA: TGTGCCAGCAGCCGCTCCCGGCAGGTAGATGCGCCCCAGCATTTT. Translation gives CASSRSRQVDAPQHF.

This sequence joins TRBV20-1 and TRBJ1-2; TRBD1 matches 8 bases. Germline V gene sequence: CDR1 DFQATT, CDR2 SNEGSKA (reference sequence). This CDR3 spans 12 amino acids. V lost 6 bases, J lost 0 bases, and 0 bases stayed unmatched. This chain's CDR3 is CSARGPNYGYTF. As DNA, the CDR3 is TGCAGTGCCAGGGGGCCTAACTATGGCTACACCTTC.